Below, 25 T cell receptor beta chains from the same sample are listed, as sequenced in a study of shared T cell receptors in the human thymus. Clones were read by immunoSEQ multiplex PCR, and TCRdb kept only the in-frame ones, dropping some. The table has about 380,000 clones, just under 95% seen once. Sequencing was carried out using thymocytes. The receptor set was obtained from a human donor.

The DNA of the CDR3 is TGTGCCATGGTCCAGAGTACTAACTATGGCTACACCTTC. This gives the protein CAMVQSTNYGYTF. The rearrangement links TRBV2 to TRBJ1-2, with D hard to call. This CDR3 has 13 residues. Trimming left V 10 bases short and J 0 bases short, with 12 bases between. Per germline, CDR1 SNHLY and CDR2 FYNNEI.

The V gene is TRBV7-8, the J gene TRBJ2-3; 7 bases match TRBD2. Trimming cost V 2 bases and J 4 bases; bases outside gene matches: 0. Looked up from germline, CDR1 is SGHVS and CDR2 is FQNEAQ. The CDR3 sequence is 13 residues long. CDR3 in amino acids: CASSLTSADTQYF. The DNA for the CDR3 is TGTGCCAGCAGCTTAACTAGCGCAGATACGCAGTATTTT.

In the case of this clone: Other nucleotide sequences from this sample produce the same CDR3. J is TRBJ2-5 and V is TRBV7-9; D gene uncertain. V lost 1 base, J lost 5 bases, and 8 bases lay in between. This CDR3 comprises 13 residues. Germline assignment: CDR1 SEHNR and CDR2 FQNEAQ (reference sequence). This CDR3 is CASSLGLGETQYF. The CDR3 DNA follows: TGTGCCAGCAGCTTAGGTCTAGGGGAGACCCAGTACTTC.

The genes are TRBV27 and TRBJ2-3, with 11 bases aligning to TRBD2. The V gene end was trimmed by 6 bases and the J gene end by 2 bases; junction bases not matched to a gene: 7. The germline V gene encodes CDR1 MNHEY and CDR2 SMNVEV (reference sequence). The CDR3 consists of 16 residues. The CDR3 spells CASRDGTSGLTDTQYF. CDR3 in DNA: TGTGCCAGCAGAGACGGGACTAGCGGACTCACAGATACGCAGTATTTT.

The CDR3 loop reads CASSLWGDSPVNIQYF. The CDR3 DNA is TGCGCCAGCAGCTTGTGGGGGGACAGCCCAGTAAACATTCAGTACTTC. This chain uses TRBV5-1 with TRBJ2-4; perhaps TRBD1 as D (7 bases). The CDR3 has 16 residues. V was clipped by 1 base and J by 6 bases, with 17 bases between them. Germline lookup yields CDR1 SGHRS and CDR2 YFSETQ.

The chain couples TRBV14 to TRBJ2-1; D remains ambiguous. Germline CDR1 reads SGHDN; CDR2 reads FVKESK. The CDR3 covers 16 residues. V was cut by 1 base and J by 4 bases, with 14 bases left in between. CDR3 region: CASSQAPVEEYNEQFF. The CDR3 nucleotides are TGTGCCAGCAGCCAAGCCCCGGTGGAAGAATACAATGAGCAGTTCTTC.

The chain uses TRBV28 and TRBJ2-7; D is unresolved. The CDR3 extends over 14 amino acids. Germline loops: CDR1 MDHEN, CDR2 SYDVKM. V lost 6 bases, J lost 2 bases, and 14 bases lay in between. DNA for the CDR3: TGTGCCAGCAGCGAGTTAGGTGGGACCTACGAGCAGTACTTC. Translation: CASSELGGTYEQYF.

As DNA, the CDR3 is TGTGCCAGCAGCTCCGAAACAAGGCGGTCCTATCAGGAGACCCAGTACTTC. As protein: CASSSETRRSYQETQYF. The rearrangement links TRBV5-6 to TRBJ2-5; D not resolved. Germline V CDR1 and CDR2: SGHDT, YYEEEE. The CDR3 is 17 residues long. Trimming cost V 3 bases and J 5 bases, with 23 bases left between them.

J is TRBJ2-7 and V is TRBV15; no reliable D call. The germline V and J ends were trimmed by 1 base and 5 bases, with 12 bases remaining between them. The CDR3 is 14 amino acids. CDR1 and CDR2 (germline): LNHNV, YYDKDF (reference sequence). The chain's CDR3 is CATSRGQPADEQYF. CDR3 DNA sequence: TGTGCCACCAGCAGAGGGCAACCGGCCGACGAGCAGTACTTC. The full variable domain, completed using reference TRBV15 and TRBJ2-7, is DAMVIQNPRYQVTQFGKPVTLSCSQTLNHNVMYWYQQKSSQAPKLLFHYYDKDFNNEADTPDNFQSRRPNTSFCFLDIRSPGLGDTAMYLCATSRGQPADEQYFGPGTRLTVT.

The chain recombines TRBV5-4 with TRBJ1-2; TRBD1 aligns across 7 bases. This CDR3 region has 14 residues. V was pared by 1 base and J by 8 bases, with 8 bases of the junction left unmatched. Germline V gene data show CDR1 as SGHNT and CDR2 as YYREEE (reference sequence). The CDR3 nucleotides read TGTGCCAGCAGCTTGTGGGGCAGGGGGTCAGGCTACACCTTC. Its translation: CASSLWGRGSGYTF.

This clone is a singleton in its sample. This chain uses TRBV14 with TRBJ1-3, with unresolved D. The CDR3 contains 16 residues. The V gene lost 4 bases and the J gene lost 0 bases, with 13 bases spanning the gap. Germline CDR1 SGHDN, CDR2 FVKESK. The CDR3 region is CASSPQTLLSGNTIYF. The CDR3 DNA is TGTGCCAGCAGCCCCCAGACTTTGCTCTCTGGAAACACCATATATTTT.

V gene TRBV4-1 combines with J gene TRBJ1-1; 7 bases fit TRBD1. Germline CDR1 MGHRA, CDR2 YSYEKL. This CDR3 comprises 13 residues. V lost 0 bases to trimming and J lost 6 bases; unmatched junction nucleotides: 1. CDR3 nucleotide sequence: TGCGCCAGCAGCCAAGATCAGGGGGCTGAAGCTTTCTTT. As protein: CASSQDQGAEAFF.

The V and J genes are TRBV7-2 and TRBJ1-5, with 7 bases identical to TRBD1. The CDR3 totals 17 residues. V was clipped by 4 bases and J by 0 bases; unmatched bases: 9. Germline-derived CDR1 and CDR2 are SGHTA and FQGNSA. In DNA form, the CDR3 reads TGTGCCAGCAGCTCTACCCGCCAGGGGGGTAGCAATCAGCCCCAGCATTTT. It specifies CASSSTRQGGSNQPQHF.

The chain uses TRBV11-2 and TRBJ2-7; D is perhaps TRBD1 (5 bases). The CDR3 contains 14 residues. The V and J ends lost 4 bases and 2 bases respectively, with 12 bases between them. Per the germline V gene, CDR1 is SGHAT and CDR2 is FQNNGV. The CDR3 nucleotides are TGTGCCAGCAGCTGGGTCAGGGCCCCCTACGAGCAGTACTTC. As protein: CASSWVRAPYEQYF.

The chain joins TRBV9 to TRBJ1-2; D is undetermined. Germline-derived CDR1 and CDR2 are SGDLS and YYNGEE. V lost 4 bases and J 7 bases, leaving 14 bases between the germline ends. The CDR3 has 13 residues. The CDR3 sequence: CASSLPSRIGYTF. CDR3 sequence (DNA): TGTGCCAGCAGCCTTCCCTCGAGGATTGGCTACACCTTC.

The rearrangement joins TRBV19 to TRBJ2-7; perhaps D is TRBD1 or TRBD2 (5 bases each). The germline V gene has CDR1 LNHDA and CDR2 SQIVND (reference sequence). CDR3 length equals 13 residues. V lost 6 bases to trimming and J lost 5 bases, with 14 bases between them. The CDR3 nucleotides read TGTGCCAGTAGCGACCGGGAACAGGACGAGCAGTACTTC. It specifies CASSDREQDEQYF.

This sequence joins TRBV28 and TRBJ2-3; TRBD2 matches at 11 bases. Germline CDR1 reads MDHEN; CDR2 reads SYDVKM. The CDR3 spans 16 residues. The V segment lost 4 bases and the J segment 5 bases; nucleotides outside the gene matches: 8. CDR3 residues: CASSSVSGRAGDTQYF. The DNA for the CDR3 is TGTGCCAGCAGTTCTGTTAGCGGGAGGGCCGGAGATACGCAGTATTTT.

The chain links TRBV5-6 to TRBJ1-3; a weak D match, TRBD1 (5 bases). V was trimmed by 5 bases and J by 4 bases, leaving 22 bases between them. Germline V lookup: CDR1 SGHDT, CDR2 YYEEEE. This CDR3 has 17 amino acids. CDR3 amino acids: CASRNTHRNLHGNTIYF. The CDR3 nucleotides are TGTGCCAGCAGGAACACCCACAGGAACCTGCACGGAAACACCATATATTTT.

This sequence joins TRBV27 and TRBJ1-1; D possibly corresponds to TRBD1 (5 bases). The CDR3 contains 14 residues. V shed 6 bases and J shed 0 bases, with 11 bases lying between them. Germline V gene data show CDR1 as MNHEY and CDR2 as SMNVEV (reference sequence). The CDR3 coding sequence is TGTGCCAGCAGAGGGGCAGTTATGAACACTGAAGCTTTCTTT. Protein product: CASRGAVMNTEAFF.

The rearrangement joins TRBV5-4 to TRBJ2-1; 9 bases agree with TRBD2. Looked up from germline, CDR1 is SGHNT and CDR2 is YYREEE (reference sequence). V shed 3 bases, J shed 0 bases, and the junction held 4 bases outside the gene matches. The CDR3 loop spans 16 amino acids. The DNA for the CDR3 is TGTGCCAGCAGCTCCAATAGCGGGAGCTCCTACAATGAGCAGTTCTTC. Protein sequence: CASSSNSGSSYNEQFF.

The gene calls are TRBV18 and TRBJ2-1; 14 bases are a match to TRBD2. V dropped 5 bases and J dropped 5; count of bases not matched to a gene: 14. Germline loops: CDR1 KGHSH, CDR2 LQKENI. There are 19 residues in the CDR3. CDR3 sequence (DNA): TGTGCCAGCTCATACTTCTATCGGACTAGCGGGAGGCGAAACAATGAGCAGTTCTTC. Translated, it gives CASSYFYRTSGRRNNEQFF.

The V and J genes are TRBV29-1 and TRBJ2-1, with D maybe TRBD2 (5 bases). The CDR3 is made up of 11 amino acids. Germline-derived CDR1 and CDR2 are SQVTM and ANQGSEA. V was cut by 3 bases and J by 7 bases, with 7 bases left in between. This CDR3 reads CSVDRGNEQFF. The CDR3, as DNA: TGCAGCGTTGATAGAGGGAATGAGCAGTTCTTC.

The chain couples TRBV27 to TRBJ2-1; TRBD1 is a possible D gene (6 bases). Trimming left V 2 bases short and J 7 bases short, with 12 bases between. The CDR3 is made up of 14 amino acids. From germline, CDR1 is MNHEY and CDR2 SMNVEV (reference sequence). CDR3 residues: CASSLGQLGNEQFF. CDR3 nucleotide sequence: TGTGCCAGCAGTTTAGGACAGTTAGGAAATGAGCAGTTCTTC.

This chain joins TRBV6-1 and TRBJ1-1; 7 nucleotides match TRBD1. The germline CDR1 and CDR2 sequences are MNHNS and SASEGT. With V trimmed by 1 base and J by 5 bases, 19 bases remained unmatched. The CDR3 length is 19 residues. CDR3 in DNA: TGTGCCAGCAGTGAAGTCGACGAGACAGGGTTTAATCCGAGGACTGAAGCTTTCTTT. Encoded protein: CASSEVDETGFNPRTEAFF.

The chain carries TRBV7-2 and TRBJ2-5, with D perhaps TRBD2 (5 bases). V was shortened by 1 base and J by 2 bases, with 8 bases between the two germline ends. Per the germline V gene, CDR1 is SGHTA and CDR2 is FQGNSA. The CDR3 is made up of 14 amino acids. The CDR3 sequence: CASSLGGRQETQYF. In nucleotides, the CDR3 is TGTGCCAGCAGCTTAGGAGGGAGACAAGAGACCCAGTACTTC.